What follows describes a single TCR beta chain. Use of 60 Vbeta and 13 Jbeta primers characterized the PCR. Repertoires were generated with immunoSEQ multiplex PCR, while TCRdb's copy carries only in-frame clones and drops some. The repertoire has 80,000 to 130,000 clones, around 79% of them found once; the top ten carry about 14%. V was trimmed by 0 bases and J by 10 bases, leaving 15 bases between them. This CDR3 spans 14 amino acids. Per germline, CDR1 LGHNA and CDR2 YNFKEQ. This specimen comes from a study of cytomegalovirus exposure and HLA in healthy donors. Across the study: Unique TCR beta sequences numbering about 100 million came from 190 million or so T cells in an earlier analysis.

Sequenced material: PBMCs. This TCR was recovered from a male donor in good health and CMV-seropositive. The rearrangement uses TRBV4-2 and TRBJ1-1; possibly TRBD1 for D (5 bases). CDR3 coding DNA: TGTGCCAGCAGCCAAGATTTACAGCCGGGGGGAGCTTTCTTT. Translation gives CASSQDLQPGGAFF.